This T cell receptor (beta chain) was recorded in a study of regulatory T cells in long-lasting Graves disease (dated by TCRdb to the early 2020s). Looking at the study overall: Antithyroid drugs had been taken for less than 3 months by newly diagnosed Graves' disease patients. A total of about 35 samples underwent TCR sequencing, from some 13 patients with persistent Graves' disease and 20 patients with newly diagnosed Graves' disease. Persistent Graves' disease patients were compared with newly diagnosed Graves' disease patients by peripheral blood TCR sequencing and RNA sequencing. The study was conducted in China and was registered as a clinical trial.

What the research found in general, with its limitations: The authors acknowledged the small sample size as a limitation that may reduce accuracy. Compared with newly diagnosed patients, persistent Graves' disease patients had lower TCR Shannon entropy and fewer highly expanded clones, which suggests clonal expansion. The study examined only peripheral blood because the primary lesion, thyroid tissue, could not be accessed. More public clonotypes were shared among persistent patients (over 2,500) than among newly diagnosed patients (more than 900). Sequencing and analysis were restricted to the TCR beta chain. TRBV28, TRBJ1-2 and TRBJ2-5 were preferentially used in persistent disease, while TRBV20-1 and TRBJ2-1 were favored in newly diagnosed disease.

With regard to this clonotype: Its specific antigen is unknown. The input lacks base qualities; no much larger clone sits a single base away.

The library came from multiplex PCR. The instrument was an Illumina HiSeq 4000. iRepertoire HTBI primers and Arm-PCR amplification of CDR3 regions were used to construct TCR beta libraries. Before sequencing, the PCR products underwent gel purification. The study's processing was this. A total of 62 TRBV and more than twelve TRBJ segments were identified across samples and were used for gene usage analysis of CDR3 amino acid clonotypes. Filtered high-quality paired reads were merged into contigs using COPE and FqMerger. BLAST was used to align contigs to the IMGT TRBV, TRBD and TRBJ reference genes, and CDR3 was defined following IMGT. Any clonotype with a frequency above 0.1% was counted as a highly expanded clone. Repertoire diversity was measured by Shannon entropy, and V-J evenness by the Gini coefficient. Clonotypes shared by more than one individual were considered public. Through fastp at Q25 and MiXCR, TCRdb rebuilt clones from the public reads, retaining in-frame beta chains. Entries are consolidated by CDR3 protein sequence, retaining the most common genes and DNA. These V and J calls are TCRdb output, not the study's own analysis. This sample holds 400,000 to 500,000 distinct CDR3 sequences; roughly 17% were observed only once. About 25% of the sample goes to the ten largest clones.

In light of the paper, this sample's time point label describes: newly diagnosed GD, antithyroid drugs for less than 3 months. For both TCR sequencing and RNA sequencing, RNA was extracted from PBMCs in TRIzol. The diagnosis of Graves' disease was made according to American Thyroid Association guidelines. The patients came from an endocrinology department in Xi'an, China. From each patient, approximately 9 milliliters of peripheral blood was collected into an EDTA anticoagulant tube. PBMCs were isolated by Ficoll Paque Plus density gradient separation without further T cell sorting. An Agilent 2100 Bioanalyzer and agarose gel were used to check RNA quality, while a NanoDrop 2000 measured RNA concentration. Trimming removed 4 bases from V and 5 bases from J, leaving 7 bases between the germline ends. CDR1 and CDR2 are drawn from the germline V gene (reference sequence): SGHKS, YYEKEE. The CDR3 measures 12 amino acids from cysteine to phenylalanine. CDR3 DNA is the only sequence kept; it has 36 bases, read in frame from the first base.

These data also formed part of another study, on T cells in Graves' hyperthyroidism and ophthalmopathy. Reported in the second study: Stable Graves' hyperthyroidism was defined as the absence of progression to ophthalmopathy over 18 months of follow-up. Hyperthyroidism patients were newly diagnosed, had a disease duration of under 2 months, and were aged 18 to 65 years. Any patient with an uncontrolled infection, another autoimmune disease, pregnancy or lactation was excluded. Diagnoses were based on clinical symptoms, serum thyroxine and TRAb, thyroid ultrasound and orbital computed tomography. For the first round of RT-PCR on the TCR CDR3, the HTBI primer set was used together with the Qiagen OneStep RT-PCR kit. Most expanded thyroid clonotypes (frequency above 0.001) were also found in blood, which suggests that blood repertoires may mirror thyroid immune responses. Ophthalmopathy was separated from stable hyperthyroidism by a 13 V-J signature model, with 87.88% sensitivity and approximately 81% specificity obtained in cross-validation and 80%/75% obtained in testing. In validation, the model predicted progression to ophthalmopathy with 55% to 71% sensitivity and about 73% specificity, a median of approximately 6.5 months before onset. To identify distinguishing TCR V-J signatures, a discovery cohort of 100 patients was used, comprising approximately 40 with Graves' ophthalmopathy and around 57 with stable Graves' hyperthyroidism. An independent validation cohort of about 19 hyperthyroidism patients and about 16 patients who later progressed to ophthalmopathy tested prospective prediction of ophthalmopathy. The 100 discovery patients were divided at random into training and test sets in a 7:3 ratio. Thyroid tissue and blood T-cell repertoires from roughly 6 Graves' hyperthyroidism patients were also compared in the study. Following sampling, methimazole starting at 30 mg daily was given to hyperthyroidism patients, and high-dose intravenous methylprednisolone was given to ophthalmopathy patients. A second multiplex PCR round built the libraries, followed by size selection and purification. Paired-end sequencing of the libraries was performed with 100 bp reads on an Illumina HiSeq2000. Raw data were processed with SOAPnuke, discarding reads with adapters, uncalled bases, mean Phred below 15, or no exact constant-primer or identifier match. COPE v1.2.5 was used to merge the high-quality paired reads, and each unique nucleotide sequence was defined as a clonotype. MiTCR v1.1 was used to align clonotypes to the IMGT TRBV, TRBD and TRBJ reference segments. Only V-J combinations with frequency above 0.0001, covering about 99% of repertoires, were analysed. A TCS score was defined as the ratio between F50 (clonal expansion) and ExV (chaos), using BLOSUM62-based TCRdist between CDR3 peptides within each V-J. Welch's t-statistics and random forest reduced roughly 540 V-J features to about 12, which were used in a naive Bayes classifier (R e1071). Sample size was not statistically predetermined, and blinding of investigators to group allocation was not performed. The paper describes TCR Vbeta CDR3 sequencing of 130 to 150 peripheral blood samples, made up of 43 ophthalmopathy patients, some 76 hyperthyroidism patients and roughly 17 progressor patients.

This sequence was found in a woman younger than 30 with Graves disease. Donor details come from another sample of the same person, matched by shared clones. This receptor chain uses TRBV5-5 and TRBJ1-5; TRBD1 is perhaps the D gene, given 6 matching bases. Source: peripheral blood mononuclear cells (PBMCs), taken at new diagnosis, from a patient treated with antithyroid drugs. The CDR3 region: CASSPGDQPQHF. In nucleotides, the sequence is TGTGCCAGCAGCCCAGGGGATCAGCCCCAGCATTTT. Here the CDR3 is joined to the reference TRBV5-5 and TRBJ1-5 genes, and the full variable domain is: DAGVTQSPTHLIKTRGQQVTLRCSPISGHKSVSWYQQVLGQGPQFIFQYYEKEERGRGNFPDRFSARQFPNYSSELNVNALLLGDSALYLCASSPGDQPQHFGDGTRLSIL.